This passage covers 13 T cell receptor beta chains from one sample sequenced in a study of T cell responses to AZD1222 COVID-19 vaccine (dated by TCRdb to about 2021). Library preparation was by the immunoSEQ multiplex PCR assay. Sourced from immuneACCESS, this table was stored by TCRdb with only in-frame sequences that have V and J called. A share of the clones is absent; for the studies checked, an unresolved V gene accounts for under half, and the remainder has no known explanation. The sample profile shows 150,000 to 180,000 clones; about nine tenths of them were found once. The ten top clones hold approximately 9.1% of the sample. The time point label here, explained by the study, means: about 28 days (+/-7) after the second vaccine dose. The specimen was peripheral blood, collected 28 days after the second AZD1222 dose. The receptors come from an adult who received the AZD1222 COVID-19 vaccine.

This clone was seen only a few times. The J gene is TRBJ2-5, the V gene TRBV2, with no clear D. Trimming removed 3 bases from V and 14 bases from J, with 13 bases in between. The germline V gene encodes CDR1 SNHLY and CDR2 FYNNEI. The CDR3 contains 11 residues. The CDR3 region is CASSETLDEYF. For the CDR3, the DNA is TGTGCCAGCAGTGAGACACTGGACGAATACTTC.

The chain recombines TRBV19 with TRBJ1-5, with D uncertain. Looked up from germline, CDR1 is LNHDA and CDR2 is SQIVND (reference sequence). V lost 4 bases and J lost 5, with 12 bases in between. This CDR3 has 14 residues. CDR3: CASSKTETHQPQHF. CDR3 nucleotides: TGTGCCAGTAGTAAAACAGAAACCCATCAGCCCCAGCATTTT.

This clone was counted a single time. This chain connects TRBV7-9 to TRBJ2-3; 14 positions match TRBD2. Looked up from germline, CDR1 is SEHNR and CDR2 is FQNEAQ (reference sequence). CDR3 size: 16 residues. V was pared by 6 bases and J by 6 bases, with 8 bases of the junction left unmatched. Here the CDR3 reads CASRATSGRASDTQYF. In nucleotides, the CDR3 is TGTGCCAGCAGGGCGACTAGCGGGAGGGCCTCGGATACGCAGTATTTT.

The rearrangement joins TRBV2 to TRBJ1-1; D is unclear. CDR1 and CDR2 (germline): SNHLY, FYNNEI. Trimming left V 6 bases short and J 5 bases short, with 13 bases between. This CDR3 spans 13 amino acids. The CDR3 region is CASRPEHGTEAFF. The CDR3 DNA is TGTGCCAGCAGGCCGGAGCATGGGACTGAAGCTTTCTTT.

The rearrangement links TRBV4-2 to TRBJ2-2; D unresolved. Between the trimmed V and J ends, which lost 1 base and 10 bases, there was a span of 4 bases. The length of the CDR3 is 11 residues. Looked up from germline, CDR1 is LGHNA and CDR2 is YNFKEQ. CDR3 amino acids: CASSQVEELFF. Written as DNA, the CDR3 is TGTGCCAGCAGCCAAGTTGAGGAGCTGTTTTTT.

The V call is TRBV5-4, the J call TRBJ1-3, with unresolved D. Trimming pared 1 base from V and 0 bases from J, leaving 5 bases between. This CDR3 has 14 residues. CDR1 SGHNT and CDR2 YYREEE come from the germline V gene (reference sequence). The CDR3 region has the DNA TGTGCCAGCAGCTTGAGTGGCTCTGGAAACACCATATATTTT. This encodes CASSLSGSGNTIYF.

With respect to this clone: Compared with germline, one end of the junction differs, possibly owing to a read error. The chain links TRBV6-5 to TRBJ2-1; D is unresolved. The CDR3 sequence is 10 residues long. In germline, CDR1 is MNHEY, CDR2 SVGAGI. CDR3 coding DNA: TGTGCCAGCAATTACAATGAGCAGTTCTTC. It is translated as CASNYNEQFF.

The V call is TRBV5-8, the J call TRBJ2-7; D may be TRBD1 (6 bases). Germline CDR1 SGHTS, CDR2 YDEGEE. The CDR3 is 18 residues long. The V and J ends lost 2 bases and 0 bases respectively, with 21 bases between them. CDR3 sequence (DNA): TGTGCCAGCAGCTTTTTCGGCCTTAGCACAGGGAGCTCCTACGAGCAGTACTTC. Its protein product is CASSFFGLSTGSSYEQYF.

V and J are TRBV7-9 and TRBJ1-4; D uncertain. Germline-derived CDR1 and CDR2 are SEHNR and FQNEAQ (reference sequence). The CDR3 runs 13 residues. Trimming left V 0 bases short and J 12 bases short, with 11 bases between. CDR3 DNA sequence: TGTGCCAGCAGCTTAGCGGGTGGTCAGGAACTGTTTTTT. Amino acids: CASSLAGGQELFF.

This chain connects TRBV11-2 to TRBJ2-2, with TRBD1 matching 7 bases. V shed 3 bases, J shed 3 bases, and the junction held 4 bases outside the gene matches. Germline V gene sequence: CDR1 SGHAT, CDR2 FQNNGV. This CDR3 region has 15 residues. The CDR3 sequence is CASSFTGAYTGELFF. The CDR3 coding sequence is TGTGCCAGCAGCTTTACAGGGGCCTACACCGGGGAGCTGTTTTTT.

The CDR3 here is CASSQGLGQGLNEQYF. CDR3 coding DNA: TGTGCCAGCAGCCAAGGGTTGGGACAGGGACTCAACGAGCAGTACTTC. The J gene is TRBJ2-7, the V gene TRBV3-1 (or the pseudogene TRBV3-2), with TRBD1 identical over 9 bases. CDR3 length: 16 residues. Looked up from germline, CDR1 is LGHDT and CDR2 is YNNKEL (reference sequence). The junction had 9 bases not matched to a gene; V was cut back by 1 base and J by 5 bases.

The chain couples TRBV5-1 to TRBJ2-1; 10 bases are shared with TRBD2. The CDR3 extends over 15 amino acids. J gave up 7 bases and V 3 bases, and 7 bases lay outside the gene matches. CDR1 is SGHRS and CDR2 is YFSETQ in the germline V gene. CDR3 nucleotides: TGCGCCAGCAGCTCGACTAGCGGGTCATGGAATGAGCAGTTCTTC. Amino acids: CASSSTSGSWNEQFF.

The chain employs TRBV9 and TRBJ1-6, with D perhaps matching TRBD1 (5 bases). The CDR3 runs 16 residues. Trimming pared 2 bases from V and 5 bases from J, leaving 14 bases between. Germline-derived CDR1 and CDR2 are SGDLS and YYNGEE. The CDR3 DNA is TGTGCCAGCAGCGTTCGGGACGGCAGAGATAATTCACCCCTCCACTTT. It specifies CASSVRDGRDNSPLHF. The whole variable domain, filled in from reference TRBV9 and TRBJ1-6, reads DSGVTQTPKHLITATGQRVTLRCSPRSGDLSVYWYQQSLDQGLQFLIQYYNGEERAKGNILERFSAQQFPDLHSELNLSSLELGDSALYFCASSVRDGRDNSPLHFGNGTRLTVT.